The clone carrying this TCR beta chain was counted a few times. Its specificity is not known. This record belongs to a study of post-analysis software for immune sequencing data. Study conclusions and caveats: Controls had lower frequencies than patients of about 5 TRBV segments, which included TRBV5-6, TRBV5-1 and TRBV20-1.

CDR3 length equals 17 residues. Germline V gene sequence: CDR1 KGHSH, CDR2 LQKENI. TCR beta libraries were prepared from cDNA with unique molecular identifiers. TCRdb processed the PCR reads anew with MiXCR; each CDR3 protein has one entry. The table shows about 540,000 distinct CDR3 sequences, with around 34% occurring only once. Sequencing used blood. This chain connects TRBV18 to TRBJ2-7; TRBD2 aligns across 12 bases. TRBJ2-5 explains the end of the DNA better; the J call may be wrong. This TCR derives from a girl between 2 and 17 years old with multiple sclerosis. The CDR3 DNA reads TGTGCCAGCTCACCTAGGACTAGCGGGGCCCGGGGAGAGACCCAGTACTTC. Its protein is CASSPRTSGARGETQYF.